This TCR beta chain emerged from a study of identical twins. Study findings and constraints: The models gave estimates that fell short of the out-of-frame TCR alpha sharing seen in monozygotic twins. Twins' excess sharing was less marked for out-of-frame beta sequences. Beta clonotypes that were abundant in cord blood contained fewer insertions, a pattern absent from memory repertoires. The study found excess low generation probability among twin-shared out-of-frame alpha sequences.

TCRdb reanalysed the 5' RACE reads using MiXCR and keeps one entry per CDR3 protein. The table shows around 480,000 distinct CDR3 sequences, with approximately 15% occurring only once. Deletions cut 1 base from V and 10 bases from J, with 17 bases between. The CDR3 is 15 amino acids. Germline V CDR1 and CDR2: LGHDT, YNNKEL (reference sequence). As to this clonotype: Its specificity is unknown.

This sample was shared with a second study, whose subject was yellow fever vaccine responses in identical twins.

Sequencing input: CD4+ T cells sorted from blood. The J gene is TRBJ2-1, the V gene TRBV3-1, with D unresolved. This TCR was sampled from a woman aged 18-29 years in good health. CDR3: CASSQALTPAGEQFF. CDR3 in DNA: TGTGCCAGCAGCCAAGCCCTAACGCCCGCCGGAGAGCAGTTCTTC.